There are a few counts of the clone carrying this T cell receptor beta chain. Its matching antigen is unknown. Germline and junction disagree at one end, which may indicate a read error. The entry originates in a study of blood T cells in healthy people across ages. Study conclusions and caveats: Observed TCR beta diversity showed a strong correlation with the percentage of naive T cells as measured by flow cytometry. Diversity of TCR beta per million T cells declined in a roughly linear way with age.

A J-beta primer mix and a sample-barcoded 5' primer were used in a second PCR of roughly 6 to 11 cycles. Via MiXCR, TCRdb re-called the 5' RACE reads, giving one row per CDR3 protein. The sample lists nearly 800,000 distinct CDR3 sequences, 20% to 25% occurring once. This CDR3 comprises 15 residues. Germline V gene data show CDR1 as SSHAT and CDR2 as FNYEAQ (reference sequence). This sample was also put to use in a study of T cells of mothers and their children. That work contributes: A few mothers and their six children, all healthy Caucasians, donated.

The sequence derives from a boy aged 5-17 years in good health. The chain combines TRBV7-7 with TRBJ2-1; TRBD2 matches 8 bases. Sequenced: blood. The CDR3 DNA reads TGTGCTAGCAGCTTAGCAGCGGGAGTAGTCTATGAGCAGTTCTTC. Its translation is CASSLAAGVVYEQFF.